This T cell receptor (beta chain) appears in the sequencing data of a study of shared clonotypes between healthy human individuals. Overall study context: Per donor, CD8 memory used one plate, CD8 naive used two, CD4 memory used three and CD4 naive used three. Study-wide points: Memory subsets had estimated richness that was generally smaller than that of naive subsets.

Clones were read by immunoSEQ multiplex PCR, and TCRdb kept only the in-frame ones, dropping some. Of hundreds of thousands of clones listed, 90% to 96% are singletons. This clone was found once. Its matching antigen is unknown. The same CDR3 is also encoded by other DNA sequences in this sample. J was trimmed by 1 base and V by 6 bases; bases with no gene match: 4. The CDR3 extends over 14 amino acids. Germline assignment: CDR1 KGHSH and CDR2 LQKENI. The chain carries TRBV18 and TRBJ2-7; 9 nucleotides match TRBD1. The source is a woman in her thirties in good health. The sample was naive CD4+ T cells sorted from blood. The subset denotes: CD45RA+ positively selected. In DNA, the CDR3 is TGTGCCAGCTCCCCCGGGACAGGGTCCTACGAGCAGTACTTC. Its translation is CASSPGTGSYEQYF.